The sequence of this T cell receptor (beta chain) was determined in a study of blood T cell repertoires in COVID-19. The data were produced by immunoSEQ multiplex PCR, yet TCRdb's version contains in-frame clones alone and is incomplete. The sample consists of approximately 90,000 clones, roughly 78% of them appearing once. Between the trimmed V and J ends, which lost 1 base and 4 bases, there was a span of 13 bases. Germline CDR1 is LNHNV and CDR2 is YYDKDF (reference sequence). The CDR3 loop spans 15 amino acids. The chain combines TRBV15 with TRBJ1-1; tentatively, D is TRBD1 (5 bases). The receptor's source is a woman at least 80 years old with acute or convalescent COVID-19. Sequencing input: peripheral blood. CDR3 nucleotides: TGTGCCACCAGCAGAGTTCATGGGGCGCGCACTGAAGCTTTCTTT. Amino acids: CATSRVHGARTEAFF.